This T cell receptor (beta chain) was sequenced for a study of T cells in Graves' hyperthyroidism and ophthalmopathy. Study findings and constraints: Stable hyperthyroidism was separated from ophthalmopathy by a model based on 13 V-J features. Within blood appeared most thyroid clonotypes that had expanded above 0.001.

Among ophthalmopathy patients, the Clinical Activity Score reached at least 3, the NOSPECS grade reached at least 4, and duration remained under 3 months. Isolation of PBMCs was performed on around 9.8 ml fresh peripheral blood. RNA transcripts were the template for amplifying TCR beta CDR3 regions. With the HTBI primer set, the TCR CDR3 went through a first round of RT-PCR. TCRdb analysed the multiplex PCR reads with MiXCR anew, one entry per CDR3 protein. Among 550,000 to 600,000 distinct CDR3 sequences listed, over 12% were seen once. This clonotype was recorded at least ten times. The antigen is not known. Germline CDR1 is SGHTA and CDR2 is FQGTGA. The V gene end was trimmed by 8 bases and the J gene end by 5 bases; junction bases not matched to a gene: 8. This CDR3 is 14 amino acids long.

Sequenced: blood. V is TRBV7-3 and J is TRBJ2-3, with 9 bases lining up with TRBD2. This receptor was identified in a woman younger than 35 with Graves' ophthalmopathy. Written as DNA, the CDR3 is TGTGCCAGCTCCCATGCGGGAGGGGAAGATACGCAGTATTTT. Translation: CASSHAGGEDTQYF.